This is a list of T cell receptor beta chains from one sample in a study of CD8+ T cells in alopecia areata. TCRdb's copy holds only in-frame clones and misses some; the assay was immunoSEQ multiplex PCR. This table has some 180,000 clones, approximately 53% appearing once. Specimen: CD8+ T cells sorted from blood. Receptors were obtained from a human donor in good health. CDR3s include the opening cysteine and the closing phenylalanine or tryptophan. D genes are given only for firm matches. Only part of the rows carry a size: once, few, many, or a class if the clone is expanded.

>few|TRBJ1-2|TRBV6-6|NA
CASSLEGSRYGYTF
TGTGCCAGCAGTTTGGAGGGATCGCGCTATGGCTACACCTTC
>NA|TRBJ1-1|TRBV25-1|NA
CASSWLGAPEAFF
TGTGCCAGCAGTTGGTTGGGAGCCCCTGAAGCTTTCTTT
>NA|TRBJ2-3|TRBV5-4|TRBD2
CASKAGTHTDTQYF
TGTGCCAGCAAAGCGGGGACTCACACAGATACGCAGTATTTT
>NA|TRBJ2-3|TRBV11-2|NA
CASSPARVSTDTQYF
TGTGCCAGCAGCCCCGCGAGGGTCAGCACAGATACGCAGTATTTT
>NA|TRBJ1-1|TRBV23-1|NA
CARNRNTEAFF
TGCGCCCGGAACAGGAACACTGAAGCTTTCTTT
>NA|TRBJ2-7|TRBV5-4|TRBD2
CASSLQGLGIHEQYF
TGTGCCAGCAGCCTACAGGGACTAGGGATCCACGAGCAGTACTTC
>NA|TRBJ2-1|TRBV15|NA
CATSRGGNEQFF
TGTGCCACCAGCAGAGGGGGGAATGAGCAGTTCTTC
>once|TRBJ1-1|TRBV6-5|NA
CASSGRGDTEAFF
TGTGCCAGCAGCGGGAGAGGGGACACTGAAGCTTTCTTT
>NA|TRBJ1-6|TRBV4-1|TRBD1
CASSREDRDENSPLHF
TGCGCCAGCAGCCGAGAAGACAGGGATGAGAATTCACCCCTCCACTTT
>NA|TRBJ1-2|TRBV29-1|TRBD1
CSVERAGIGQGYGYTF
TGCAGCGTTGAAAGGGCAGGGATAGGACAGGGCTATGGCTACACCTTC
>NA|TRBJ2-7|TRBV7-9|TRBD1
CASSSPGQPYEQYF
TGTGCCAGCAGCTCTCCGGGACAGCCCTACGAGCAGTACTTC
>NA|TRBJ2-7|TRBV2|TRBD1
CASSERDSPYEQYF
TGTGCCAGCAGTGAACGGGACAGCCCCTACGAGCAGTACTTC
>NA|TRBJ2-1|TRBV7-2|NA
CASSPIREQFF
TGTGCCAGCAGCCCAATCCGGGAGCAGTTCTTC
>few|TRBJ1-2|TRBV29-1|NA
CSVVWGDDDYGYTF
TGCAGCGTTGTTTGGGGGGATGACGACTATGGCTACACCTTC
>few|TRBJ2-1|TRBV6-4|TRBD2
CASRNTSGGPNEQFF
TGTGCCAGCAGGAACACTAGCGGGGGGCCCAATGAGCAGTTCTTC
>NA|TRBJ2-7|TRBV27|NA
CASSRDGSYEQYF
TGTGCCAGCAGTCGCGACGGGTCCTACGAGCAGTACTTC
>NA|TRBJ2-1|TRBV5-1|TRBD2
CASTPGGREQFF
TGCGCCAGCACCCCGGGGGGACGTGAGCAGTTCTTC
>NA|TRBJ1-5|TRBV4-1|NA
CASSPELPRAQPQHF
TGCGCCAGCAGCCCAGAACTTCCCAGGGCACAGCCCCAGCATTTT
>NA|TRBJ2-7|TRBV5-6|TRBD1
CASSFGQGSYEQYF
TGTGCCAGCAGCTTCGGACAGGGGTCCTACGAGCAGTACTTC
>few|TRBJ1-5|TRBV2|NA
CASSPGENSNQPQHF
TGTGCCAGCAGTCCGGGTGAAAATAGCAATCAGCCCCAGCATTTT
>NA|TRBJ2-5|TRBV5-1|TRBD2
CASSLGTSGAPEETQYF
TGCGCCAGCAGCCTTGGGACTAGCGGGGCTCCAGAGGAGACCCAGTACTTC
>NA|TRBJ2-7|TRBV29-1|NA
CSVAPANDEQYF
TGCAGCGTTGCCCCAGCGAACGACGAGCAGTACTTC
>NA|TRBJ1-2|TRBV19|NA
CASLQGGNGYTF
TGTGCCAGTCTACAGGGTGGAAATGGCTACACCTTC
>few|TRBJ1-1|TRBV2|TRBD1
CASRATGTANTEAFF
TGTGCCAGCAGGGCGACCGGGACAGCGAACACTGAAGCTTTCTTT
>NA|TRBJ2-2|TRBV10-3|NA
CASSSDVTGELFF
TGTGCCAGCAGTTCGGACGTCACCGGGGAGCTGTTTTTT
>NA|TRBJ2-5|TRBV21-1|NA
CASPGVAQETQYF
TGTGCCAGCCCCGGGGTCGCCCAAGAGACCCAGTACTTC
>NA|TRBJ2-1|TRBV6-5|NA
CASSRWTENNEQFF
TGTGCCAGCAGTCGGTGGACAGAAAACAATGAGCAGTTCTTC
>NA|TRBJ2-3|TRBV6-5|NA
CASSPLLMRTDTQYF
TGTGCCAGCAGCCCCCTCCTGATGAGGACAGATACGCAGTATTTT
>NA|TRBJ2-3|TRBV13|TRBD1
CASSWTGDVGTDTQYF
TGTGCCAGCAGCTGGACAGGGGACGTTGGTACAGATACGCAGTATTTT
>few|TRBJ2-5|TRBV6-6|NA
CASSFSRETQYF
TGTGCCAGCAGCTTCAGCCGGGAGACCCAGTACTTC
>NA|TRBJ1-2|TRBV5-1|NA
CASSSAGFDYYGYTF
TGCGCCAGCAGCTCGGCGGGGTTTGACTACTATGGCTACACCTTC
>once|TRBJ2-5|TRBV29-1|NA
CSSRGGYQETQYF
TGCAGCTCCCGTGGGGGTTACCAAGAGACCCAGTACTTC
>NA|TRBJ1-2|TRBV30|NA
CACVGIYGYTF
TGTGCCTGCGTAGGGATCTATGGCTACACCTTC
>few|TRBJ2-1|TRBV29-1|TRBD2
CSVQLAGGLSYNEQFF
TGCAGCGTCCAACTAGCGGGGGGCCTCTCCTACAATGAGCAGTTCTTC
>few|TRBJ1-2|TRBV14|NA
CASSQPGHNYGYTF
TGTGCCAGCAGCCAACCGGGACACAACTATGGCTACACCTTC
>NA|TRBJ1-2|TRBV29-1|NA
CSVEGRDPALKYGYTF
TGCAGCGTCGAGGGGCGGGACCCGGCCCTCAAATATGGCTACACCTTC
>NA|TRBJ2-7|TRBV4-2|NA
CASSPLIEVARSSYEQYF
TGTGCCAGCAGCCCGCTTATTGAGGTAGCGCGGAGCTCCTACGAGCAGTACTTC
>few|TRBJ2-1|TRBV29-1|TRBD2
CSVSGLAPPYNEQFF
TGCAGCGTCTCCGGACTAGCCCCACCATACAATGAGCAGTTCTTC
>NA|TRBJ2-5|TRBV2|NA
CASSDRGWETQYF
TGTGCCAGCAGTGATCGGGGCTGGGAGACCCAGTACTTC
>NA|TRBJ2-7|TRBV19|NA
CASSIGRMYEQYF
TGTGCCAGTAGTATTGGTAGGATGTACGAGCAGTACTTC
>once|TRBJ1-2|TRBV7-9|NA
CASSEGQVNYGYTF
TGTGCCAGCAGCGAGGGACAAGTTAACTATGGCTACACCTTC
>NA|TRBJ2-1|TRBV10-1|TRBD2
CASSERGGLGNEQFF
TGCGCCAGCAGTGAACGGGGGGGCCTCGGGAATGAGCAGTTCTTC
>few|TRBJ2-2|TRBV19|NA
CASTAWRGGTGELFF
TGTGCCAGTACTGCTTGGAGGGGAGGTACCGGGGAGCTGTTTTTT
>NA|TRBJ2-5|TRBV4-1|NA
CASSQSGSLGPQYF
TGCGCCAGCAGCCAGTCCGGGTCCTTGGGCCCCCAGTACTTC
>NA|TRBJ2-7|TRBV27|NA
CASSLFGGLGYEQYF
TGTGCCAGCAGTTTATTCGGTGGGCTGGGATACGAGCAGTACTTC
>NA|TRBJ2-5|TRBV2|NA
CASSDDRGQETQYF
TGTGCCAGCAGTGACGATAGGGGCCAAGAGACCCAGTACTTC
>NA|TRBJ1-3|TRBV7-9|NA
CASSGAGSPGNTIYF
TGTGCCAGCAGCGGGGCAGGGTCTCCTGGAAACACCATATATTTT
>NA|TRBJ1-2|TRBV29-1|TRBD1
CSVDGTGGVGYGYTF
TGCAGCGTTGACGGTACAGGGGGAGTAGGTTATGGCTACACCTTC
>few|TRBJ1-1|TRBV6-5|NA
CASRTGFTNTEAFF
TGTGCCAGCAGAACAGGGTTTACTAACACTGAAGCTTTCTTT
>NA|TRBJ2-1|TRBV6-1|TRBD1
CASSARTGEYEQFF
TGTGCCAGCAGTGCTCGGACAGGAGAATATGAGCAGTTCTTC
>NA|TRBJ2-1|TRBV7-8|TRBD2
CASSLASGGADEQFF
TGTGCCAGCAGCTTAGCTAGCGGGGGGGCGGATGAGCAGTTCTTC
>NA|TRBJ1-2|TRBV29-1|NA
CSSWGEGYTF
TGCAGTTCCTGGGGGGAGGGCTACACCTTC
>NA|TRBJ2-5|TRBV2|NA
CASSERAHLGAETQYF
TGTGCCAGCAGTGAACGGGCCCACCTGGGAGCGGAGACCCAGTACTTC
>few|TRBJ1-2|TRBV29-1|TRBD1
CSVEEGTEVGYGYTF
TGCAGCGTTGAAGAGGGGACAGAGGTCGGCTATGGCTACACCTTC
>NA|TRBJ2-7|TRBV29-1|TRBD1
CSVRTGDYEQYF
TGCAGCGTGCGGACAGGGGACTACGAGCAGTACTTC
>NA|TRBJ2-1|TRBV7-9|NA
CASRQTGGNEQFF
TGTGCCAGCAGACAAACGGGTGGGAATGAGCAGTTCTTC
>NA|TRBJ2-1|TRBV9|NA
CASSVGWGGGEQFF
TGTGCCAGCAGCGTAGGTTGGGGGGGCGGTGAGCAGTTCTTC
>few|TRBJ1-1|TRBV27|NA
CASSFGHEAFF
TGTGCCAGCAGTTTTGGGCATGAAGCTTTCTTT